This T cell receptor (beta chain) originates from a study of blood T cell repertoires in COVID-19. The wider study: The origin of the acute and convalescent COVID-19 samples was the United States, Italy and Spain. PBMCs, B-cell-depleted T cells, or T cells were the source of the cDNA or gDNA that made up the material.

This CDR3 region has 15 residues. J lost 7 bases, V lost 1 base, and 6 bases had no gene match. Germline CDR1 LGHNA, CDR2 YNFKEQ. In the authors' methods: Estimates of nucleated cell counts were drawn from the amplification of reference gene primers. Sequencing was performed with immunoSEQ multiplex PCR; in TCRdb, only in-frame clones are kept and a portion is missing. Clone size and the V and J calls come from that table; the DNA yielded D and trimming. The data hold more than 95,000 clones, with about 87% observed a single time. This TCR was recovered from a man aged 50 to 59 with acute or convalescent COVID-19. The V call is TRBV4-2, the J call TRBJ2-1, with TRBD2 matching over 8 bases. Input material: peripheral blood. Here the CDR3 reads CASSQVLAGSNEQFF. The CDR3 DNA reads as TGTGCCAGCAGCCAAGTCTTAGCGGGGTCAAATGAGCAGTTCTTC.